Listed below are T cell receptor beta chains from one sample, sequenced in a study of blood T cells in healthy people across ages. TCRdb reprocessed the 5' RACE reads with MiXCR, giving one entry per CDR3 protein. Among hundreds of thousands of distinct CDR3 sequences, around 62% were seen once, and the ten largest hold around a quarter. Source material: blood. The receptors shown here come from a young man in good health. Each CDR3 is given with its conserved first and last residue. D genes are given only for firm matches. The size entry is marked missing in some rows and otherwise reads once, few, many or a size class.

cdr3_nt cdr3_aa cdr3_length j_call d_call clone_size v_call
TGCGCCAGCAGCCAGGGTGAAGGAAACATTCAGTACTTC CASSQGEGNIQYF 13 TRBJ2-4 - - TRBV4-3
TGTGCCAGTAGTATCCGGGGGAATCAGCCCCAGCATTTT CASSIRGNQPQHF 13 TRBJ1-5 - - TRBV19
TGTGCCAGCAGACCTGAGGTCAGACTCTACAATGAGCAGTTCTTC CASRPEVRLYNEQFF 15 TRBJ2-1 - once TRBV27
TGCAGCGTTGACCTAGCGGGGTATAATGAGCAGTTCTTC CSVDLAGYNEQFF 13 TRBJ2-1 TRBD2 few TRBV29-1
TGTGCCAGCAGTGCCGGGGGGTCCGGCAATCAGCCCCAGCATTTT CASSAGGSGNQPQHF 15 TRBJ1-5 - - TRBV2
TGCAGCGTTGAGGAAACCGGTCGTTTAGCCAAAAACATTCAGTACTTC CSVEETGRLAKNIQYF 16 TRBJ2-4 - few TRBV29-1
TGTGCCATCAGTGAGGCACGGGACGAGCAGTACTTC CAISEARDEQYF 12 TRBJ2-7 - - TRBV10-3
TGTGCCAGCAGCCAAGATCTAGGTTGGACCCAGTTCTTC CASSQDLGWTQFF 13 TRBJ2-1 - once TRBV4-2
TGCAGCGCCTTGGGAGGGGAGGTGGGAGAGACCCAGTACTTC CSALGGEVGETQYF 14 TRBJ2-5 TRBD2 many TRBV29-1
TGTGCCAGCAGCCAACCCCCAGCAGAGACCCAGTACTTC CASSQPPAETQYF 13 TRBJ2-5 - many TRBV12-3/TRBV12-4
TGTGCCAGCAGCTTAGATACTAGCGGGTTAAAGCAGTTCTTC CASSLDTSGLKQFF 14 TRBJ2-1 TRBD2 - TRBV11-3
TGTGCCAGCAGTTTAGGTAACAGGGTCGGCGAGCAGTACTTC CASSLGNRVGEQYF 14 TRBJ2-7 - - TRBV28
TGCAGCGTTGTAGCGGGGGGGCCGGATGAGCAGTTCTTC CSVVAGGPDEQFF 13 TRBJ2-1 TRBD2 few TRBV29-1
TGTGCCAGCAGTGTACATTGGACAGGGCAGTCGGGGGCCAACGTCCTGACTTTC CASSVHWTGQSGANVLTF 18 TRBJ2-6 TRBD1 - TRBV6-1
TGTGCCAGCAGTGGACAACCCATTCCGAACACTGAAGCTTTCTTT CASSGQPIPNTEAFF 15 TRBJ1-1 - once TRBV2
TGTGCCAGCCAAAGCAGTGGGACAGATACGCAGTATTTT CASQSSGTDTQYF 13 TRBJ2-3 - once TRBV6-1
TGTGCCAGCCTCCGGACTAGCGGGGGGTTGGAGACCCAGTACTTC CASLRTSGGLETQYF 15 TRBJ2-5 TRBD2 - TRBV3-1
TGTGCCAGCAGCTTAGTTGGTGCCGAAAAACTGTTTTTT CASSLVGAEKLFF 13 TRBJ1-4 - - TRBV7-2
TGCGCCAGCAGCGCGGACAGGGAGATCTATGGCTACACCTTC CASSADREIYGYTF 14 TRBJ1-2 TRBD1 - TRBV4-3
TGTGCCACCGGCTCAGCGGGGGCAAGAGATACGCAGTATTTT CATGSAGARDTQYF 14 TRBJ2-3 TRBD2 - TRBV28
TGTGCCACTTTGGACAGGGGGCAGGGTCAGCCCCAGCATTTT CATLDRGQGQPQHF 14 TRBJ1-5 TRBD1 - TRBV10-3
TGCAGCGCCCGAACCCGGGGGGGCCCCTACGAGCAGTACTTC CSARTRGGPYEQYF 14 TRBJ2-7 TRBD2 - TRBV20-1